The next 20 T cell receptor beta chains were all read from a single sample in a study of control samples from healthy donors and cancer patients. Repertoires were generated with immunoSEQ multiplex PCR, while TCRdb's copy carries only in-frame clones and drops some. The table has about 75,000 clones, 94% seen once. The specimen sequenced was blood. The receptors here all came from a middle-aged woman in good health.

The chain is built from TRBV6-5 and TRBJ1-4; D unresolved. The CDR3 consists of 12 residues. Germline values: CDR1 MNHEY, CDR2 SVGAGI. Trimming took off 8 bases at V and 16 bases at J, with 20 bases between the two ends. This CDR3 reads CASGFSPNPEFF. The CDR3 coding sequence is TGTGCCAGCGGGTTCAGCCCGAATCCCGAGTTTTTT.

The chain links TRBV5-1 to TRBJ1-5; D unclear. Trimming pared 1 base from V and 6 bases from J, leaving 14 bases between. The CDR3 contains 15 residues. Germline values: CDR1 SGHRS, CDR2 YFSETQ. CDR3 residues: CASSLIGENGQPQHF. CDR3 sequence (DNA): TGCGCCAGCAGCTTGATTGGGGAGAATGGTCAGCCCCAGCATTTT.

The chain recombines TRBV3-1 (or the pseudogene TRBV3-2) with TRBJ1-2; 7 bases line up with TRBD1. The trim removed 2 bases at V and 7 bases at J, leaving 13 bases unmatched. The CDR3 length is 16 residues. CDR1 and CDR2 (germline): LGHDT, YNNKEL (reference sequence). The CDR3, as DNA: TGTGCCAGCAGCCAAATTGGAGGGGGCGTGAGAGGTGGCTACACCTTC. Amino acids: CASSQIGGGVRGGYTF.

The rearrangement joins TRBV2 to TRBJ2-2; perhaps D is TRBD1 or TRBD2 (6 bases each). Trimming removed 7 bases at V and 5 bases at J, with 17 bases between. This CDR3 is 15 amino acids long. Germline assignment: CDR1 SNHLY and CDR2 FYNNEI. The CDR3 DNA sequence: TGTGCCAGCACTCTAGGAATAGGGGGGACCGGGGAGCTGTTTTTT. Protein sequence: CASTLGIGGTGELFF.

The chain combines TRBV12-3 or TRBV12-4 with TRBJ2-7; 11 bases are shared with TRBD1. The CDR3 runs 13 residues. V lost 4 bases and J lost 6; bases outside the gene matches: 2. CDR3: CASSYGTGGEQYF. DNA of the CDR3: TGTGCCAGCAGTTATGGGACAGGGGGCGAGCAGTACTTC.

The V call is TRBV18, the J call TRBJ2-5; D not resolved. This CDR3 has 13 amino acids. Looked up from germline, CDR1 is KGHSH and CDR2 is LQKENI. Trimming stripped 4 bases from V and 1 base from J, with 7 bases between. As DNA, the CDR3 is TGTGCCAGCTCACAGTCAGTCCAAGAGACCCAGTACTTC. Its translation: CASSQSVQETQYF.

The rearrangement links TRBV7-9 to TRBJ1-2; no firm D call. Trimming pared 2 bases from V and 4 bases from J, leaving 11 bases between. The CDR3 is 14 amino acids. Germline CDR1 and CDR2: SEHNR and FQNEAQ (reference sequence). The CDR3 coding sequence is TGTGCCAGCAGCTTATATGGGGAAGGCTATGGCTACACCTTC. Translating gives CASSLYGEGYGYTF.

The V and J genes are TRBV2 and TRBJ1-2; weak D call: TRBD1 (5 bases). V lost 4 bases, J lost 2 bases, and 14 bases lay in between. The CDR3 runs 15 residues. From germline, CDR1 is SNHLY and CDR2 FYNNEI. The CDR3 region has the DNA TGTGCCAGCAGTGGTCGGGGGGAACGGAACTATGGCTACACCTTC. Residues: CASSGRGERNYGYTF.

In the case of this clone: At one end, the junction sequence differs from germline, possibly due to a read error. This CDR3 is CATSRASREGTGELFF. The CDR3 region has the DNA TGTGCCACCAGCAGGGCTTCACGGGAGGGGACCGGGGAGCTGTTTTTT. The rearrangement links TRBV11-2 to TRBJ2-2; 8 positions match TRBD2. The V gene's germline CDR1 is SGHAT and CDR2 FQNNGV. The CDR3 spans 16 residues.

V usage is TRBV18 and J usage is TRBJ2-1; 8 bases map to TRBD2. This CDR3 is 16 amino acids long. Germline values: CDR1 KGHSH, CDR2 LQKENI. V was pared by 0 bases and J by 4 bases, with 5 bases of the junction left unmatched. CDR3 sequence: CASSPPSSGSYNEQFF. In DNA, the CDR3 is TGTGCCAGCTCACCACCGTCCAGCGGGAGTTACAATGAGCAGTTCTTC. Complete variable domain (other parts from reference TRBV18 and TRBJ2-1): NAGVMQNPRHLVRRRGQEARLRCSPMKGHSHVYWYRQLPEEGLKFMVYLQKENIIDESGMPKERFSAEFPKEGPSILRIQQVVRGDSAAYFCASSPPSSGSYNEQFFGPGTRLTVL.

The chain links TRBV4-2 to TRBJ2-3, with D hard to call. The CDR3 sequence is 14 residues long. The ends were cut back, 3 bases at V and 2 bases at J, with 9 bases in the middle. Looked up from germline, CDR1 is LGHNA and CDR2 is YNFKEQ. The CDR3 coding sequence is TGTGCCAGCAGCCATATCTTGGACACAGATACGCAGTATTTT. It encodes CASSHILDTDTQYF.

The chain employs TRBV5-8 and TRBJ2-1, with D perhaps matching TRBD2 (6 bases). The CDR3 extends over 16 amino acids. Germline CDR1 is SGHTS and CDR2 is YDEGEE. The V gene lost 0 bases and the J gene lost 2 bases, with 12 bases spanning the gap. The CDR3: CASSLVAVAAYNEQFF. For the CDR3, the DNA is TGTGCCAGCAGCTTGGTAGCGGTAGCGGCCTACAATGAGCAGTTCTTC.

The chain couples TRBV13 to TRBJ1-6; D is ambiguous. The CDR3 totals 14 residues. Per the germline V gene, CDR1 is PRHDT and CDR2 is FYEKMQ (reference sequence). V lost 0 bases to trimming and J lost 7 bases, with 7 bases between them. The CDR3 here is CASSLGRLNSPLHF. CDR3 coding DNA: TGTGCCAGCAGCTTAGGCAGATTGAATTCACCCCTCCACTTT.

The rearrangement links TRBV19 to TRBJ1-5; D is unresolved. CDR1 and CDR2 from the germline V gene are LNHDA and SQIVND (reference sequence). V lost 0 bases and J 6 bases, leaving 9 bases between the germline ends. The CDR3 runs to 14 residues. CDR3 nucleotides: TGTGCCAGTAGTATAGATCCGTCCAGTCAGCCCCAGCATTTT. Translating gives CASSIDPSSQPQHF.

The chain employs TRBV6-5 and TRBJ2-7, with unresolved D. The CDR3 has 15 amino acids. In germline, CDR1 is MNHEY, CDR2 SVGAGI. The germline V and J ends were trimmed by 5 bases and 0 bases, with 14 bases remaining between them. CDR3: CASSLIQEISYEQYF. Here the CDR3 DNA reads TGTGCCAGCAGTCTAATTCAGGAAATCTCCTACGAGCAGTACTTC.

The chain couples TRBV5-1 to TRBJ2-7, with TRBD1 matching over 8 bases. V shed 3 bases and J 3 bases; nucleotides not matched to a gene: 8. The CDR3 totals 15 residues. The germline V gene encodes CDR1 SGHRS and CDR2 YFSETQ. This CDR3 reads CASSSGQVKLYEQYF. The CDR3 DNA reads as TGCGCCAGCAGCTCGGGACAGGTGAAACTCTACGAGCAGTACTTC.

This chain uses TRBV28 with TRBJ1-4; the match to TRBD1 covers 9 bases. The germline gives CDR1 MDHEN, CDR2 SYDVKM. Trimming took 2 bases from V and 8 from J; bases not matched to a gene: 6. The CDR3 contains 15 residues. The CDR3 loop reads CASSLEQGAGEKLFF. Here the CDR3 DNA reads TGTGCCAGCAGTTTAGAACAGGGGGCAGGAGAAAAACTGTTTTTT.

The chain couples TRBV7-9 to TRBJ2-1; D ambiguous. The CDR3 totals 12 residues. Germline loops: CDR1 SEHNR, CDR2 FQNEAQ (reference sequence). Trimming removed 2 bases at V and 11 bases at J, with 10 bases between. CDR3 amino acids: CASSLSARQQFF. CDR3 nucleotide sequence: TGTGCCAGCAGCTTATCCGCCAGACAGCAGTTCTTC.

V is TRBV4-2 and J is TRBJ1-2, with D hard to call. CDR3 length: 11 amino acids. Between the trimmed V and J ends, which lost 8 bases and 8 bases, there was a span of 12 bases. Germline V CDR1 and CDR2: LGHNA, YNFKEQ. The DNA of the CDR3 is TGTGCCAGCGAGTCAGTTGGAGGCTACACCTTC. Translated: CASESVGGYTF.

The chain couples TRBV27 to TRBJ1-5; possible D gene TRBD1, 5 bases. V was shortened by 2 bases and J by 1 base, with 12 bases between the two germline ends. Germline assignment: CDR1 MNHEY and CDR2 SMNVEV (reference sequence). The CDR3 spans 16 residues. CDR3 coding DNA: TGTGCCAGCAGTTTAGGAGGGACCTGGAGCAATCAGCCCCAGCATTTT. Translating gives CASSLGGTWSNQPQHF.